What follows are 30 T cell receptor beta chains derived from one specimen sequenced in a study of blood T cell repertoires in COVID-19. Data came from immunoSEQ multiplex PCR; TCRdb stores just in-frame clones and leaves some out. Of about 240,000 clones listed, 87% are singletons. The sample was PBMCs or T cells enriched from blood (not recorded which). Receptor source: a woman in her 30s with acute COVID-19.

V usage is TRBV4-3 and J usage is TRBJ1-1; no clear D. With 1 base removed from V and 0 bases from J, the gap between germline ends came to 3 bases. Germline-derived CDR1 and CDR2 are LGHNA and YSLEER. This CDR3 spans 13 amino acids. The CDR3 DNA is TGCGCCAGCAGCCAAGTCGTGAACACTGAAGCTTTCTTT. Translation: CASSQVVNTEAFF.

A few counts support this clone. The CDR3 DNA reads TGTGCCAGTAGTAGACTAGCGGACACCGGGGAGCTGTTTTTT. Translation: CASSRLADTGELFF. This chain links TRBV19 with TRBJ2-2; 9 positions agree with TRBD2. Germline V gene data show CDR1 as LNHDA and CDR2 as SQIVND (reference sequence). J lost 3 bases, V lost 4 bases, and 0 bases had no gene match. The length of the CDR3 is 14 residues. Supplemented by reference TRBV19 and TRBJ2-2, the full variable domain reads DGGITQSPKYLFRKEGQNVTLSCEQNLNHDAMYWYRQDPGQGLRLIYYSQIVNDFQKGDIAEGYSVSREKKESFPLTVTSAQKNPTAFYLCASSRLADTGELFFGEGSRLTVL.

The chain couples TRBV24-1 to TRBJ2-1; perhaps TRBD1 as D (6 bases). The germline CDR1 and CDR2 sequences are KGHDR and SFDVKD. The CDR3 has 11 residues. Deletions cut 7 bases from V and 8 bases from J, with 8 bases between. The CDR3 sequence: CATRQGDEQFF. In nucleotides, the CDR3 is TGTGCCACCAGACAGGGCGATGAGCAGTTCTTC.

The chain uses TRBV2 and TRBJ1-1; TRBD1 aligns across 10 bases. Germline lookup yields CDR1 SNHLY and CDR2 FYNNEI. This CDR3 is 15 amino acids long. The V gene end was trimmed by 6 bases and the J gene end by 5 bases; junction bases not matched to a gene: 9. DNA for the CDR3: TGTGCCAGCAGAAAACTGACAGGGGGCGAGACTGAAGCTTTCTTT. Its translation is CASRKLTGGETEAFF.

The chain couples TRBV7-2 to TRBJ1-6; no reliable D call. The CDR3 covers 16 residues. Germline values: CDR1 SGHTA, CDR2 FQGNSA. Trimming took off 4 bases at V and 4 bases at J, with 14 bases between the two ends. The CDR3 is CASSSGQGGYNSPLHF. CDR3 coding DNA: TGTGCCAGCAGCTCAGGCCAAGGAGGTTATAATTCACCCCTCCACTTT.

This rearrangement joins TRBV21-1 to TRBJ2-3; TRBD1 is the table's D call and was not checked against the DNA. TRBV21-1 is deemed a pseudogene. The CDR3 is 20 residues long. The CDR3 protein is CASSNRGRRDRLLYTDTQYF. In nucleotides, the CDR3 is TGTGCCAGCAGCAACAGAGGGCGCCGGGACAGACTCCTTTACACAGATACGCAGTATTTT.

Written as DNA, the CDR3 is TGCGCCAGCAGCCACCCGGTCTTGAACACTGAAGCTTTCTTT. Residues: CASSHPVLNTEAFF. The chain joins TRBV10-2 to TRBJ1-1, with unresolved D. CDR1 is WSHSY, CDR2 SAAADI, per germline. The V and J ends lost 6 bases and 0 bases respectively, with 11 bases between them. This CDR3 contains 14 residues.

The CDR3 coding sequence is TGTGCCAGCAGTTACTCAGGGCCGGGGACCGGGGAGCTGTTTTTT. Its protein is CASSYSGPGTGELFF. This chain joins TRBV6-5 and TRBJ2-2, with D perhaps TRBD2 (5 bases). CDR3 length equals 15 residues. Trimming left V 0 bases short and J 5 bases short, with 10 bases between. Germline V lookup: CDR1 MNHEY, CDR2 SVGAGI.

This clone was detected only once. This CDR3 reads CASSNPAGAHTEAFF. Here the CDR3 DNA reads TGCGCCAGCTCCAACCCTGCGGGGGCGCACACTGAAGCTTTCTTT. V usage is TRBV10-2 and J usage is TRBJ1-1; possible D gene TRBD1, 6 bases. The germline V gene encodes CDR1 WSHSY and CDR2 SAAADI. The V gene lost 8 bases and the J gene lost 3 bases, with 19 bases spanning the gap. The CDR3 spans 15 residues.

With regard to this clone: Other DNA sequences within the sample encode an identical CDR3. The chain carries TRBV7-9 and TRBJ1-2; TRBD1 agrees at 11 bases. Germline V gives CDR1 SEHNR, CDR2 FQNEAQ (reference sequence). This CDR3 has 15 residues. V gave up 5 bases and J gave up 0 bases; unmatched junction bases: 2. The CDR3 loop is CASSPGQGANYGYTF. The CDR3 DNA follows: TGTGCCAGCAGCCCGGGACAGGGGGCTAACTATGGCTACACCTTC.

The rearrangement uses TRBV9 and TRBJ2-2, with D possibly TRBD2 on 5 matching bases. The CDR3 runs 16 residues. From germline, CDR1 is SGDLS and CDR2 YYNGEE. V dropped 4 bases and J dropped 0 bases, with 13 bases sitting between them. The CDR3 DNA is TGTGCCAGCAGCCCTGATAGCGTTTCGAACACCGGGGAGCTGTTTTTT. It yields the protein CASSPDSVSNTGELFF.

Notes on this clone: The same CDR3 is also encoded by other DNA sequences in this sample. The J gene is TRBJ2-3, the V gene TRBV18, with TRBD2 identical over 11 bases. Germline V gene lookup returns CDR1 KGHSH and CDR2 LQKENI. V was pared by 3 bases and J by 1 base, with 0 bases of the junction left unmatched. CDR3 length equals 15 residues. The CDR3 spells CASSPGLAGTDTQYF. In nucleotides, the CDR3 is TGTGCCAGCTCACCGGGACTAGCGGGCACAGATACGCAGTATTTT.

The CDR3 DNA reads as TGTGCCAGCAGACACCTCACGAATGAAAAACTGTTTTTT. Residues: CASRHLTNEKLFF. The chain carries TRBV3-1 (or the pseudogene TRBV3-2) and TRBJ1-4; D not resolved. There are 13 residues in the CDR3. Germline CDR1 reads LGHDT; CDR2 reads YNNKEL (reference sequence). The V and J ends lost 6 bases and 5 bases respectively, with 10 bases between them.

At least ten counts were recorded for this clone. The CDR3 DNA follows: TGCGCCAGCAGCCATGCGGGGGCATCCCCCCACGAGCAGTACTTC. It encodes CASSHAGASPHEQYF. The V call is TRBV5-1, the J call TRBJ2-7; possible D gene TRBD2, 7 bases. V gave up 4 bases and J gave up 5 bases, with 19 bases separating them. The CDR3 runs to 15 residues. From germline, CDR1 is SGHRS and CDR2 YFSETQ.

The rearrangement links TRBV7-9 to TRBJ1-6, with D perhaps matching TRBD1 (5 bases). This CDR3 is 16 amino acids long. Germline V gene sequence: CDR1 SEHNR, CDR2 FQNEAQ (reference sequence). Trimming removed 1 base from V and 6 bases from J, with 13 bases in between. CDR3 sequence reads: CASSLGPTGSNSPLHF. In nucleotides, the CDR3 is TGTGCCAGCAGCTTAGGACCAACAGGCTCTAATTCACCCCTCCACTTT.

The chain recombines TRBV29-1 with TRBJ2-7, with 8 bases that match TRBD1. Germline V lookup: CDR1 SQVTM, CDR2 ANQGSEA. The CDR3 has 13 amino acids. V dropped 4 bases and J dropped 2; count of bases not matched to a gene: 4. CDR3 protein: CSVGGQETYEQYF. The DNA for the CDR3 is TGCAGCGTTGGGGGACAGGAGACCTACGAGCAGTACTTC.

The gene calls are TRBV24-1 and TRBJ2-1; D is unresolved. Germline assignment: CDR1 KGHDR and CDR2 SFDVKD. V was shortened by 4 bases and J by 2 bases, with 14 bases between the two germline ends. This CDR3 is built from 16 residues. CDR3 loop: CATSDASTTAYNEQFF. In DNA form, the CDR3 reads TGTGCCACCAGTGACGCAAGTACCACAGCCTACAATGAGCAGTTCTTC.

CDR3 in amino acids: CASSQDFYGYTF. DNA for the CDR3: TGCGCCAGCAGCCAAGACTTCTATGGCTACACCTTC. This chain links TRBV4-1 with TRBJ1-2; D remains unclear. There are 12 residues in the CDR3. Germline lookup yields CDR1 MGHRA and CDR2 YSYEKL. Trimming removed 0 bases from V and 4 bases from J, with 3 bases in between.

The V gene is TRBV5-1, the J gene TRBJ1-4; D may be TRBD1 (5 bases). There are 15 residues in the CDR3. The germline V gene encodes CDR1 SGHRS and CDR2 YFSETQ. Trimming removed 3 bases at V and 8 bases at J, with 17 bases between. For the CDR3, the DNA is TGCGCCAGCAGCTCCAATGGTCAGGGAGGGGAAAAACTGTTTTTT. It specifies CASSSNGQGGEKLFF.

This chain links TRBV6-5 with TRBJ1-1; a weak D match, TRBD1 (5 bases). Germline CDR1 and CDR2: MNHEY and SVGAGI. The CDR3 loop spans 13 amino acids. V was shortened by 8 bases and J by 3 bases, with 13 bases between the two germline ends. The CDR3 sequence is CASRIQGDTEAFF. CDR3 nucleotide sequence: TGTGCCAGCCGGATTCAAGGGGACACTGAAGCTTTCTTT.

In its sample, this clone was seen once. The chain's CDR3 is CSASRVVRLTEAFF. The CDR3 DNA follows: TGCAGTGCTAGTCGGGTGGTTAGGCTCACTGAAGCTTTCTTT. The gene calls are TRBV20-1 and TRBJ1-1; D remains unclear. Trimming pared 3 bases from V and 4 bases from J, leaving 15 bases between. CDR1 is DFQATT, CDR2 SNEGSKA, per germline (reference sequence). This CDR3 spans 14 amino acids.

This chain uses TRBV4-3 with TRBJ2-7, with TRBD1 identical over 10 bases. V was clipped by 3 bases and J by 4 bases; unmatched bases: 9. This CDR3 is built from 16 residues. In germline, CDR1 is LGHNA, CDR2 YSLEER. CDR3 nucleotide sequence: TGCGCCAGCAGCCACTCCGGGACAGGGGAACTTTACGAGCAGTACTTC. This translates into CASSHSGTGELYEQYF.

This chain connects TRBV27 to TRBJ2-1; D call uncertain. V dropped 5 bases and J dropped 4 bases, with 9 bases sitting between them. Germline V CDR1 and CDR2: MNHEY, SMNVEV (reference sequence). This CDR3 has 13 amino acids. The CDR3 DNA sequence: TGTGCCAGCAGTCCTGGCCCATACAATGAGCAGTTCTTC. Protein: CASSPGPYNEQFF.

The chain carries TRBV5-1 and TRBJ1-5; 12 positions match TRBD1. Germline V gene lookup returns CDR1 SGHRS and CDR2 YFSETQ. The junction had 4 bases not matched to a gene; V was cut back by 4 bases and J by 5 bases. The CDR3 runs 15 residues. CDR3 bases: TGCGCCAGCAGCCCTGGGACAGGGGGCGATCAGCCCCAGCATTTT. Translated: CASSPGTGGDQPQHF.

This clone was seen only once. The chain combines TRBV20-1 with TRBJ2-7; 7 nucleotides line up with TRBD1. Per germline, CDR1 DFQATT and CDR2 SNEGSKA (reference sequence). With 3 bases clipped from V and 3 bases from J, the junction kept 11 bases outside the gene matches. The CDR3 is 15 amino acids. The CDR3 is CSASSYPGTVYEQYF. As DNA, the CDR3 is TGCAGTGCTAGTTCCTACCCCGGGACAGTCTACGAGCAGTACTTC.

This rearrangement joins TRBV5-6 to TRBJ2-2; possible D gene TRBD2, 5 bases. Germline V gene lookup returns CDR1 SGHDT and CDR2 YYEEEE. This CDR3 region has 17 residues. V dropped 1 base and J dropped 0 bases, with 13 bases sitting between them. The CDR3 is CASSLRGPPSNTGELFF. CDR3 DNA: TGTGCCAGCAGCTTGAGAGGGCCACCTTCGAACACCGGGGAGCTGTTTTTT.

This chain uses TRBV5-6 with TRBJ2-7; TRBD1 aligns across 7 bases. The V gene's germline CDR1 is SGHDT and CDR2 YYEEEE. There are 15 residues in the CDR3. J was trimmed by 4 bases and V by 0 bases; bases with no gene match: 7. The CDR3 DNA follows: TGTGCCAGCAGCTTGGCCCAGGGACAGTCATACGAGCAGTACTTC. Its protein is CASSLAQGQSYEQYF. The entire variable domain, with the rest obtained from reference TRBV5-6 and TRBJ2-7, is as follows: DAGVTQSPTHLIKTRGQQVTLRCSPKSGHDTVSWYQQALGQGPQFIFQYYEEEERQRGNFPDRFSGHQFPNYSSELNVNALLLGDSALYLCASSLAQGQSYEQYFGPGTRLTVT.

This chain uses TRBV3-1 (or the pseudogene TRBV3-2) with TRBJ2-5; TRBD2 agrees at 13 bases. Germline lookup yields CDR1 LGHDT and CDR2 YNNKEL (reference sequence). Losses at the gene ends were 5 bases for V and 3 bases for J; bases not matched to a gene: 9. The CDR3 sequence is 17 residues long. CDR3 residues: CASSLGLAGSYKETQYF. In nucleotides, the CDR3 is TGTGCCAGCAGCTTGGGACTAGCGGGGAGTTACAAAGAGACCCAGTACTTC.

This chain joins TRBV10-2 and TRBJ1-2; D is uncertain. V was cut by 0 bases and J by 7 bases, with 15 bases left in between. This CDR3 region has 15 residues. Per germline, CDR1 WSHSY and CDR2 SAAADI. CDR3 protein: CASSESTQWVGGYTF. The CDR3 DNA follows: TGCGCCAGCAGTGAGTCGACTCAGTGGGTGGGTGGCTACACCTTC.

V usage is TRBV30 and J usage is TRBJ2-7; 9 bases match TRBD2. Germline CDR1 and CDR2: GTSNPN and SVGIG (reference sequence). The CDR3 contains 15 residues. V lost 3 bases and J lost 0; bases outside the gene matches: 6. DNA of the CDR3: TGTGCCTGGAGCCTTAGCGGGGGTTTCTCCTACGAGCAGTACTTC. This sequence encodes CAWSLSGGFSYEQYF.